Below are 29 T cell receptor beta chains sequenced from a single sample in a study of neurological immune-mediated disorders. Each CDR3 protein gets one entry after TCRdb re-called the 5' RACE reads with MiXCR. The sample yields under 90,000 distinct CDR3 sequences, approximately 4% seen once. The specimen sequenced was PBMCs. These receptors were collected from a woman aged 45-59 years with multiple sclerosis.

Many counts were recorded for this clonotype. V is TRBV7-2 and J is TRBJ2-3; 7 nucleotides agree with TRBD1. J lost 3 bases, V lost 4 bases, and 7 bases had no gene match. Germline V gene sequence: CDR1 SGHTA, CDR2 FQGNSA. The CDR3 extends over 15 amino acids. CDR3 protein: CASSSRDRITDTQYF. DNA of the CDR3: TGTGCCAGCAGCTCCAGGGACAGAATAACAGATACGCAGTATTTT.

This clonotype was detected ten times or more. The chain combines TRBV7-2 with TRBJ2-1; either TRBD1 or TRBD2 may fit D (5 bases each). V lost 1 base and J lost 0, with 16 bases in between. In germline, CDR1 is SGHTA, CDR2 FQGNSA. The CDR3 length is 18 residues. DNA of the CDR3: TGTGCCAGCAGCTTAGGGGGCAGGGCAGGGAGCTCCTACAATGAGCAGTTCTTC. Translation gives CASSLGGRAGSSYNEQFF.

This clonotype was detected many times. CDR3 nucleotide sequence: TGTGCCAGCAGTGGTTATAGCTTGTCGACCCAGTACTTC. This translates into CASSGYSLSTQYF. The chain joins TRBV2 to TRBJ2-5, with D unclear. Germline values: CDR1 SNHLY, CDR2 FYNNEI. The V and J ends lost 4 bases and 7 bases respectively, with 13 bases between them. The CDR3 extends over 13 amino acids. Looking up the rest from reference TRBV2 and TRBJ2-5 gives the full variable domain: EPEVTQTPSHQVTQMGQEVILRCVPISNHLYFYWYRQILGQKVEFLVSFYNNEISEKSEIFDDQFSVERPDGSNFTLKIRSTKLEDSAMYFCASSGYSLSTQYFGPGTRLLVL.

There are many counts of this clonotype. The chain employs TRBV6-2 or TRBV6-3 and TRBJ2-1; 8 bases line up with TRBD1. The CDR3 contains 14 residues. Trimming at V came to 8 bases and at J to 6 bases, leaving 9 bases not matched to a gene. Germline V gene lookup returns CDR1 MNHEY and CDR2 SVGEGT. The CDR3 DNA is TGTGCCAGCTACAAGCAGGGGGCGGGCAATGAGCAGTTCTTC. Its translation: CASYKQGAGNEQFF.

This clonotype has ten or more counts. The gene calls are TRBV20-1 and TRBJ1-1, with a possible D match to TRBD1 (6 bases). The germline V gene encodes CDR1 DFQATT and CDR2 SNEGSKA (reference sequence). CDR3 size: 13 residues. Trimming shortened V by 6 bases and J by 4 bases, and 15 bases separated the two germline ends. CDR3 amino acids: CSASGEWSTEAFF. The CDR3 nucleotides read TGCAGTGCCTCAGGGGAATGGAGCACTGAAGCTTTCTTT.

Many counts were recorded for this clonotype. The chain joins TRBV12-3 or TRBV12-4 to TRBJ1-5, with D tentatively TRBD1 (6 bases). With 5 bases removed from V and 2 bases from J, the gap between germline ends came to 16 bases. This CDR3 has 16 amino acids. This CDR3 is CASSLRNRAGNQPQHF. Here the CDR3 DNA reads TGTGCCAGCAGTCTCCGGAACAGGGCAGGCAATCAGCCCCAGCATTTT.

This clonotype was seen ten or more times. The V and J genes are TRBV4-1 and TRBJ2-1, with D possibly being TRBD1 (6 bases). The germline V gene encodes CDR1 MGHRA and CDR2 YSYEKL. Trimming cost V 2 bases and J 7 bases, with 12 bases left between them. This CDR3 spans 14 amino acids. DNA of the CDR3: TGCGCCAGCAGCCAATACAGGGTCCTAAATGAGCAGTTCTTC. This sequence encodes CASSQYRVLNEQFF.

There are many counts of this clonotype. The gene calls are TRBV3-1 and TRBJ1-2; no firm D call. The V and J ends lost 1 base and 8 bases respectively, with 17 bases between them. The CDR3 spans 15 residues. CDR1 and CDR2 from the germline V gene are LGHDT and YNNKEL (reference sequence). The CDR3 DNA reads as TGTGCCAGCAGCCAAGTCCCCGGTTCCCGGCGGGGCTACACCTTC. This codes for CASSQVPGSRRGYTF.

This clonotype was detected ten times or more. CDR3 residues: CASSQEGLAGAISTDTQYF. The CDR3 bases are TGTGCCAGCAGCCAGGAGGGACTAGCGGGGGCCATCAGCACAGATACGCAGTATTTT. V usage is TRBV3-1 and J usage is TRBJ2-3, with 14 positions matching TRBD2. Unmatched junction bases numbered 8, after V lost 3 bases and J lost 0 bases. CDR3 size: 19 residues. CDR1 and CDR2 from the germline V gene are LGHDT and YNNKEL (reference sequence).

The sample holds many counts of this clonotype. The chain couples TRBV7-2 to TRBJ2-7; the D gene is possibly TRBD2 (6 bases). The CDR3 spans 16 residues. V was cut by 3 bases and J by 5 bases, with 20 bases left in between. Germline lookup yields CDR1 SGHTA and CDR2 FQGNSA. The CDR3 coding sequence is TGTGCCAGCAGCTTCATTAGTGGCGGGGCTTTCAACGAGCAGTACTTC. This sequence encodes CASSFISGGAFNEQYF.

This clonotype was counted at least ten times. The gene calls are TRBV20-1 and TRBJ1-3; D is unclear. Between the trimmed V and J ends, which lost 5 bases and 0 bases, there was a span of 11 bases. The CDR3 has 14 residues. Germline V gene lookup returns CDR1 DFQATT and CDR2 SNEGSKA (reference sequence). CDR3 loop: CSAPHLSSGNTIYF. The CDR3 region has the DNA TGCAGTGCTCCCCATCTGAGCTCTGGAAACACCATATATTTT.

This clonotype was found many times. The chain joins TRBV6-6 to TRBJ2-1; 7 nucleotides match TRBD2. J was trimmed by 9 bases and V by 6 bases; bases with no gene match: 11. The CDR3 consists of 14 residues. Per germline, CDR1 MNHNY and CDR2 SVGAGI (reference sequence). In DNA, the CDR3 is TGTGCCAGCAGCTCAGTCGGGGGGTTTGGTGAGCAGTTCTTC. It specifies CASSSVGGFGEQFF.

At least ten counts were recorded for this clonotype. The chain carries TRBV7-2 and TRBJ2-7; the D gene is possibly TRBD1 (6 bases). V was shortened by 5 bases and J by 2 bases, with 10 bases between the two germline ends. The CDR3 is made up of 13 amino acids. Germline V lookup: CDR1 SGHTA, CDR2 FQGNSA. The CDR3 coding sequence is TGTGCCAGCAGCGGGACATATACCTACGAGCAGTACTTC. It specifies CASSGTYTYEQYF. The variable domain in full, with the rest retrieved from reference TRBV7-2 and TRBJ2-7, is GAGVSQSPSNKVTEKGKDVELRCDPISGHTALYWYRQSLGQGLEFLIYFQGNSAPDKSGLPSDRFSAERTGGSVSTLTIQRTQQEDSAVYLCASSGTYTYEQYFGPGTRLTVT.

This clonotype has a count of ten or more. The V call is TRBV5-1, the J call TRBJ1-2; the D gene is possibly TRBD1 (5 bases). Per germline, CDR1 SGHRS and CDR2 YFSETQ. Between the trimmed V and J ends, which lost 4 bases and 2 bases, there was a span of 15 bases. This CDR3 has 15 residues. The CDR3 sequence is CASSMGLSGNYGYTF. The CDR3 region has the DNA TGCGCCAGCAGCATGGGACTATCGGGGAACTATGGCTACACCTTC.

Ten or more counts support this clonotype. This chain links TRBV20-1 with TRBJ2-3; 8 nucleotides align to TRBD2. With V trimmed by 0 bases and J by 5 bases, 10 bases remained unmatched. The germline gives CDR1 DFQATT, CDR2 SNEGSKA (reference sequence). This CDR3 comprises 16 residues. The CDR3, as DNA: TGCAGTGCTAGAGATTACCGGGGGGGGCTGGTAGATACGCAGTATTTT. It encodes CSARDYRGGLVDTQYF.

This clonotype was counted at least ten times. The chain couples TRBV20-1 to TRBJ2-1, with 8 positions matching TRBD2. The CDR3 spans 14 residues. Germline V lookup: CDR1 DFQATT, CDR2 SNEGSKA (reference sequence). Germline trimming cut 5 bases from V and 7 bases from J; bases unmatched to any gene: 10. In DNA, the CDR3 is TGCAGTGCTGGGGGGGGGACTAGTCCTAATGAGCAGTTCTTC. It is translated as CSAGGGTSPNEQFF.

This clonotype came up a few times. The V and J genes are TRBV5-1 and TRBJ2-5, with D hard to call. This CDR3 spans 15 amino acids. V lost 1 base and J 3 bases, leaving 13 bases between the germline ends. The germline gives CDR1 SGHRS, CDR2 YFSETQ. The CDR3 bases are TGCGCCAGCAGCTTGAGTCAGCCGGTAGAAGAGACCCAGTACTTC. Residues: CASSLSQPVEETQYF.

Ten or more counts support this clonotype. The chain is built from TRBV5-1 and TRBJ2-3; D may be TRBD1 (7 bases). CDR1 SGHRS and CDR2 YFSETQ come from the germline V gene. V lost 5 bases to trimming and J lost 2 bases, with 15 bases between them. The CDR3 covers 15 residues. The CDR3: CASSSAGQNTDTQYF. The CDR3 DNA follows: TGCGCCAGCAGTTCGGCGGGACAGAACACAGATACGCAGTATTTT.

This clonotype showed up just a few times. The chain has TRBV7-9 and TRBJ2-7; possible D gene TRBD2, 5 bases. This CDR3 has 15 amino acids. The germline V and J ends were trimmed by 1 base and 0 bases, with 10 bases remaining between them. Germline values: CDR1 SEHNR, CDR2 FQNEAQ (reference sequence). This CDR3 reads CASSLGSGSSYEQYF. CDR3 DNA: TGTGCCAGCAGCTTAGGTAGTGGGAGCTCCTACGAGCAGTACTTC.

This clonotype was seen at least ten times. The rearrangement joins TRBV29-1 to TRBJ1-2; 11 bases are shared with TRBD1. Germline V CDR1 and CDR2: SQVTM, ANQGSEA. With V trimmed by 3 bases and J by 5 bases, 14 bases remained unmatched. The CDR3 spans 17 residues. The CDR3 loop reads CSVDGTDRGRLGYGYTF. The DNA of the CDR3 is TGCAGCGTTGATGGGACGGACAGGGGGCGCCTTGGATATGGCTACACCTTC.

V is TRBV20-1 and J is TRBJ1-6, with TRBD1 identical over 8 bases. There are 12 residues in the CDR3. CDR1 and CDR2 from the germline V gene are DFQATT and SNEGSKA (reference sequence). The V segment lost 8 bases and the J segment 8 bases; nucleotides outside the gene matches: 5. CDR3 nucleotide sequence: TGCAGTATACAGGGGGGAGATTCACCCCTCCACTTT. It encodes CSIQGGDSPLHF.

This clonotype was recorded at least ten times. The chain employs TRBV7-2 and TRBJ2-3; 10 bases are a match to TRBD2. This CDR3 spans 16 amino acids. CDR1 is SGHTA and CDR2 is FQGNSA in the germline V gene. J lost 3 bases, V lost 2 bases, and 5 bases had no gene match. CDR3 in DNA: TGTGCCAGCAGCTTAACCGGACTAGCGGTTACAGATACGCAGTATTTT. Protein sequence: CASSLTGLAVTDTQYF.

In this sample, this clonotype turned up many times. The DNA of the CDR3 is TGCAGTGCCCAGGACAGGGTGGAGCCCCTCCACTTT. Amino acids: CSAQDRVEPLHF. V is TRBV20-1 and J is TRBJ1-6; 8 bases line up with TRBD1. The germline V gene encodes CDR1 DFQATT and CDR2 SNEGSKA (reference sequence). The CDR3 covers 12 residues. Losses at the gene ends were 6 bases for V and 13 bases for J; bases not matched to a gene: 8.

This clonotype has a count of ten or more. A junction boundary mismatches the germline segment, possibly from a read error. The chain links TRBV5-6 to TRBJ1-5; D is unclear. CDR3 length: 13 amino acids. The germline gives CDR1 SGHDT, CDR2 YYEEEE. CDR3 protein: CASSLANLKNQNF. CDR3 coding DNA: TGTGCCAGCAGCTTGGCCAACCTCAAAAACCAGAATTTT. Based on the CDR3 plus reference TRBV5-6 and TRBJ1-5, the full variable domain is DAGVTQSPTHLIKTRGQQVTLRCSPKSGHDTVSWYQQALGQGPQFIFQYYEEEERQRGNFPDRFSGHQFPNYSSELNVNALLLGDSALYLCASSLANLKNQNFGDGTRLSIL.

In this sample, this clonotype turned up many times. This chain joins TRBV7-9 and TRBJ2-4, with D perhaps matching TRBD1 or TRBD2 (5 bases each). Germline V gene data show CDR1 as SEHNR and CDR2 as FQNEAQ (reference sequence). The CDR3 is 15 amino acids. V was shortened by 0 bases and J by 0 bases, with 6 bases between the two germline ends. The chain's CDR3 is CASSLARGAKNIQYF. CDR3 in DNA: TGTGCCAGCAGCTTAGCGAGGGGAGCCAAAAACATTCAGTACTTC.

This clonotype appeared a few times. With a much larger clone just one base away, this may be a read error. The gene calls are TRBV20-1 and TRBJ1-2, with unresolved D. Trimming removed 3 bases from V and 2 bases from J, with 7 bases in between. Germline V CDR1 and CDR2: DFQATT, SNEGSKA (reference sequence). The CDR3 extends over 12 amino acids. In DNA form, the CDR3 reads TGCAGTGCTAGGACACACAACTATGGCTACACCTTC. Its protein product is CSARTHNYGYTF.

This clonotype was counted many times. The genes are TRBV12-3 or TRBV12-4 and TRBJ1-3; D gene ambiguous. Trimming took 3 bases from V and 4 from J, leaving 10 bases between them. The CDR3 sequence is 14 residues long. For the CDR3, the DNA is TGTGCCAGCAGTTTCGGCAGTGGAGGAAACACCATATATTTT. Translation: CASSFGSGGNTIYF.

Ten or more counts support this clonotype. V is TRBV7-9 and J is TRBJ1-1; no clear D. V lost 1 base and J 8 bases, leaving 11 bases between the germline ends. This CDR3 has 13 residues. CDR1 SEHNR and CDR2 FQNEAQ come from the germline V gene (reference sequence). The CDR3: CASSLDAVSEAFF. The CDR3 coding sequence is TGTGCCAGCAGCTTAGACGCCGTCAGCGAAGCTTTCTTT.

This clonotype was seen at least ten times. The CDR3 here is CASSLGQTETQYF. CDR3 nucleotide sequence: TGTGCCAGCAGCTTAGGGCAGACGGAGACCCAGTACTTC. The genes are TRBV5-6 and TRBJ2-5; no definite D call. CDR3 size: 13 residues. V gave up 2 bases and J gave up 5 bases, with 10 bases separating them. Germline CDR1 SGHDT, CDR2 YYEEEE. The variable domain in full, with the rest retrieved from reference TRBV5-6 and TRBJ2-5, is DAGVTQSPTHLIKTRGQQVTLRCSPKSGHDTVSWYQQALGQGPQFIFQYYEEEERQRGNFPDRFSGHQFPNYSSELNVNALLLGDSALYLCASSLGQTETQYFGPGTRLLVL.